Below are 21 T cell receptor beta chains sequenced from a single sample in a study of CD8 T cells in ankylosing spondylitis. MiXCR was run by TCRdb on the 5' RACE reads, yielding one entry per CDR3 protein. The profile shows 270,000 or so distinct CDR3 sequences, 18% of them singletons. Input material: blood, either unsorted or a sorted T cell fraction (not recorded which). The receptors come from a male donor with ankylosing spondylitis or in good health (not recorded which).

This clonotype was detected only a few times. DNA of the CDR3: TGTGCCAGCAGCCCCGAGGGACAGGGTGTGGAAAAACTGTTTTTT. Its protein product is CASSPEGQGVEKLFF. The V and J genes are TRBV9 and TRBJ1-4, with 9 bases identical to TRBD1. The trim removed 4 bases at V and 8 bases at J, leaving 9 bases unmatched. CDR3 length: 15 residues. Germline V gene sequence: CDR1 SGDLS, CDR2 YYNGEE.

The CDR3 DNA follows: TGTGCCAGCAGCTTATCAGCCTACGAGCAGTTCTTC. It yields the protein CASSLSAYEQFF. The chain couples TRBV11-2 to TRBJ2-7; the D is unclear. The tail of the sequence fits TRBJ2-1 better, so the J call may be wrong. Germline CDR1 is SGHAT and CDR2 is FQNNGV. This CDR3 region has 12 residues.

J is TRBJ2-7 and V is TRBV10-3; TRBD1 matches 9 bases. J lost 7 bases, V lost 6 bases, and 4 bases had no gene match. The CDR3 is made up of 12 amino acids. The germline gives CDR1 ENHRY, CDR2 SYGVKD. The CDR3 nucleotides are TGTGCCATCAGGGGGGACAGGGTAGAGCAGTACTTC. Amino acids: CAIRGDRVEQYF.

This clonotype showed up many times. This chain connects TRBV5-1 to TRBJ2-1, with 11 bases matching TRBD2. The CDR3 covers 16 residues. From germline, CDR1 is SGHRS and CDR2 YFSETQ. With V trimmed by 4 bases and J by 1 base, 4 bases remained unmatched. CDR3 in DNA: TGCGCCAGCAGCATCACTAGCGGGAGTTCCTACAATGAGCAGTTCTTC. Translated: CASSITSGSSYNEQFF.

The chain recombines TRBV4-1 with TRBJ2-7; possibly TRBD1 or TRBD2 for D (5 bases each). CDR1 and CDR2 (germline): MGHRA, YSYEKL. The CDR3 has 15 residues. The germline V and J ends were trimmed by 0 bases and 4 bases, with 13 bases remaining between them. Here the CDR3 reads CASSQEWDGFYEQYF. CDR3 DNA: TGCGCCAGCAGCCAAGAGTGGGACGGGTTTTACGAGCAGTACTTC.

This clonotype was detected a few times. The V call is TRBV12-3 or TRBV12-4, the J call TRBJ2-2; D gene ambiguous. The CDR3 contains 12 residues. V was cut by 6 bases and J by 11 bases, with 13 bases left in between. The CDR3 DNA sequence: TGTGCCAGCAGCCCAAGCGACCTCGAGCTGTTTTTT. Translated, it gives CASSPSDLELFF.

This chain joins TRBV7-2 and TRBJ2-5; TRBD2 agrees at 10 bases. Germline V gene data show CDR1 as SGHTA and CDR2 as FQGNSA. The CDR3 is 16 amino acids. Trimming removed 3 bases from V and 3 bases from J; junction bases left unmatched: 7. The CDR3 here is CASSFSSGRTEETQYF. The CDR3 DNA follows: TGTGCCAGCAGCTTTTCTAGCGGGAGAACCGAAGAGACCCAGTACTTC.

The CDR3 reads CASSLDPEQSTDTQYF. CDR3 in DNA: TGTGCCAGCAGTCTCGACCCGGAACAGAGCACAGATACGCAGTATTTT. The chain uses TRBV27 and TRBJ2-3; no reliable D call. The germline V gene encodes CDR1 MNHEY and CDR2 SMNVEV (reference sequence). The CDR3 loop spans 16 amino acids. The ends were cut back, 5 bases at V and 0 bases at J, with 15 bases in the middle.

This clonotype was recorded many times. V is TRBV9 and J is TRBJ2-1; D unresolved. V gave up 4 bases and J gave up 0 bases, with 14 bases separating them. CDR1 SGDLS and CDR2 YYNGEE come from the germline V gene. The CDR3 spans 16 residues. CDR3 in amino acids: CASSPADLGSYNEQFF. The CDR3 region has the DNA TGTGCCAGCAGCCCGGCGGATCTCGGCTCCTACAATGAGCAGTTCTTC. The whole variable domain, remainder taken from reference TRBV9 and TRBJ2-1, is DSGVTQTPKHLITATGQRVTLRCSPRSGDLSVYWYQQSLDQGLQFLIQYYNGEERAKGNILERFSAQQFPDLHSELNLSSLELGDSALYFCASSPADLGSYNEQFFGPGTRLTVL.

The chain uses TRBV4-2 and TRBJ2-7; the D is unclear. Germline CDR1 is LGHNA and CDR2 is YNFKEQ. Trimming shortened V by 0 bases and J by 5 bases, and 11 bases separated the two germline ends. The CDR3 extends over 14 amino acids. The CDR3 bases are TGTGCCAGCAGCCAAGATCTAGGCTTCAACGAGCAGTACTTC. This gives the protein CASSQDLGFNEQYF.

This clonotype was counted a few times. The gene calls are TRBV27 and TRBJ2-2; 9 nucleotides agree with TRBD1. The germline CDR1 and CDR2 sequences are MNHEY and SMNVEV (reference sequence). This CDR3 spans 14 amino acids. The V and J ends lost 9 bases and 6 bases, in that order; junction bases with no gene match: 8. This chain's CDR3 is CASRTGDNPGELFF. CDR3 nucleotide sequence: TGTGCCAGTCGGACAGGGGACAATCCCGGGGAGCTGTTTTTT.

This clonotype has at least ten counts. This chain connects TRBV4-1 to TRBJ1-3; no reliable D call. This CDR3 comprises 15 residues. V dropped 1 base and J dropped 2 bases, with 9 bases sitting between them. The germline V gene has CDR1 MGHRA and CDR2 YSYEKL. DNA for the CDR3: TGCGCCAGCAGCCAAGTTCCTGGTGCTGGAAACACCATATATTTT. This sequence encodes CASSQVPGAGNTIYF.

This clonotype has more than one count but fewer than ten. The chain combines TRBV14 with TRBJ2-3, with 8 bases matching TRBD2. The germline V gene encodes CDR1 SGHDN and CDR2 FVKESK. The CDR3 is made up of 16 amino acids. Losses at the gene ends were 0 bases for V and 4 bases for J; bases not matched to a gene: 6. CDR3 loop: CASSQDTGLVADTQYF. CDR3 nucleotides: TGTGCCAGCAGCCAAGATACGGGACTAGTGGCAGATACGCAGTATTTT.

This clonotype came up many times. The V and J genes are TRBV27 and TRBJ2-4; TRBD2 agrees at 8 bases. The CDR3 extends over 15 amino acids. V trimming: 3 bases; J trimming: 8 bases; junction bases outside the gene matches: 9. Looked up from germline, CDR1 is MNHEY and CDR2 is SMNVEV (reference sequence). CDR3 in DNA: TGTGCCAGCAGTTTGGGCGGGAGGAGGAGGGACATTCAGTACTTC. Translating gives CASSLGGRRRDIQYF.

This clonotype was detected many times. The chain recombines TRBV29-1 with TRBJ2-7; TRBD1 might be the D (5 bases). V dropped 0 bases and J dropped 0 bases, with 6 bases sitting between them. The CDR3 is 13 residues long. Per the germline V gene, CDR1 is SQVTM and CDR2 is ANQGSEA. This CDR3 is CSVEDRGSYEQYF. The CDR3 bases are TGCAGCGTTGAAGATAGGGGCTCCTACGAGCAGTACTTC.

The chain is built from TRBV12-3 or TRBV12-4 and TRBJ2-5; D is unclear. The CDR3 runs to 16 residues. V was cut by 3 bases and J by 1 base, with 15 bases left in between. CDR3 residues: CASSFRVQWGQETQYF. For the CDR3, the DNA is TGTGCCAGCAGTTTTAGGGTCCAATGGGGCCAAGAGACCCAGTACTTC.

This clonotype has more than one count but fewer than ten. V usage is TRBV6-2 or TRBV6-3 and J usage is TRBJ1-1; perhaps TRBD1 as D (5 bases). Germline V lookup: CDR1 MNHEY, CDR2 SVGEGT. Trimming cost V 7 bases and J 7 bases, with 16 bases left between them. This CDR3 has 13 residues. CDR3 region: CASTRGGYDEAFF. In DNA, the CDR3 is TGTGCCAGCACCCGTGGGGGGTACGATGAAGCTTTCTTT.

A few counts support this clonotype. CDR3 in DNA: TGCAGCGCAACAACACAAGACACCGGGGAGCTGTTTTTT. Protein: CSATTQDTGELFF. The chain carries TRBV29-1 and TRBJ2-2; D ambiguous. The germline gives CDR1 SQVTM, CDR2 ANQGSEA. The CDR3 is made up of 13 amino acids. V lost 7 bases to trimming and J lost 3 bases, with 12 bases between them.

V gene TRBV29-1 combines with J gene TRBJ2-1; 8 bases map to TRBD2. V dropped 5 bases and J dropped 12; count of bases not matched to a gene: 3. Germline-derived CDR1 and CDR2 are SQVTM and ANQGSEA. The CDR3 is 10 residues long. Here the CDR3 DNA reads TGCAGCGTTTGGACTAGCTGGCAGTTCTTC. Residues: CSVWTSWQFF.

This clonotype showed up just a few times. The genes are TRBV12-3 or TRBV12-4 and TRBJ2-1; D is possibly TRBD1 (5 bases). Between the trimmed V and J ends, which lost 8 bases and 0 bases, there was a span of 11 bases. The CDR3 is 14 amino acids. The CDR3 is CASSTTDSYNEQFF. The DNA for the CDR3 is TGTGCCAGCTCAACGACAGACTCCTACAATGAGCAGTTCTTC.

This clonotype was detected only a few times. The chain carries TRBV4-1 and TRBJ2-7; no clear D. This CDR3 spans 15 amino acids. Germline loops: CDR1 MGHRA, CDR2 YSYEKL. Trimming removed 0 bases from V and 2 bases from J, with 11 bases in between. In DNA form, the CDR3 reads TGCGCCAGCAGCCAAGAGCGGTCCCCACCCTACGAGCAGTACTTC. Translated, it gives CASSQERSPPYEQYF.